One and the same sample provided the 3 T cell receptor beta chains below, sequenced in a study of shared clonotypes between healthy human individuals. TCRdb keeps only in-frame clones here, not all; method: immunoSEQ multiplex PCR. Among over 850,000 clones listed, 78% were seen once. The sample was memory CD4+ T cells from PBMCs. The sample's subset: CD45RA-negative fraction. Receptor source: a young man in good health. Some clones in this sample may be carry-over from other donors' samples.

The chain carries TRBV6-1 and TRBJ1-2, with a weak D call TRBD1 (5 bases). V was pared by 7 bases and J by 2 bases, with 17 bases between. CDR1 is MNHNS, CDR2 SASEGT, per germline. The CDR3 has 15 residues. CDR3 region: CASTLLDTANYGYTF. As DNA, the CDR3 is TGTGCCAGCACCCTCCTGGACACGGCCAACTATGGCTACACCTTC.

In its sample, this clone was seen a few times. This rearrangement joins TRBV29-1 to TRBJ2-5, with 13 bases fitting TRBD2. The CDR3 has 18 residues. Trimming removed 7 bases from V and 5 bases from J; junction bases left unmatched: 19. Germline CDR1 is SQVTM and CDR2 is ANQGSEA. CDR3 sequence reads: CSAPLAGGLLPREETQYF. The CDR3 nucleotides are TGCAGCGCCCCACTAGCGGGAGGGCTTCTTCCCCGGGAGGAGACCCAGTACTTC.

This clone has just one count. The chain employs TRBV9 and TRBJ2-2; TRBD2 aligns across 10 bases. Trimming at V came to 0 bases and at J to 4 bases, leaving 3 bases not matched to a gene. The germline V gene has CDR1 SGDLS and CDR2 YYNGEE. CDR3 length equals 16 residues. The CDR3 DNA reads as TGTGCCAGCAGCGTAGGACTAGCGGGCTCCACCGGGGAGCTGTTTTTT. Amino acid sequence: CASSVGLAGSTGELFF.